This record concerns one TCR beta chain sequence. Its specificity is unknown. The data are from a study of CXCR3-negative and CXCR3-positive naive CD8 T cells. Libraries of TRB cDNA were made by 5' RACE and carried UMIs. TCRdb reprocessed the 5' RACE reads, with one entry per CDR3 protein and no DNA. The sample data list 50,000 to 70,000 distinct CDR3 sequences. Study-level results: In CXCR3-positive naive cells, the TRB CDR3s were more hydrophobic than in CXCR3-negative naive cells.

The sequenced material came from naive CXCR3+ CD8+ T cells from blood. The subset here: CD45RO-CCR7+CD27+CD95- naive CD8+ T cells expressing CXCR3 (TNR3+). The sequence derives from a human donor in good health. Some clones in this sample may be carry-over from other donors' samples.

Here the CDR3 reads CASSGPGRLGTYEQYF. The chain is built from TRBV25-1 and TRBJ2-7; as DNA is missing, the TRBD1 call by TCRdb cannot be tested. In germline, CDR1 is MGHDK, CDR2 SYGVNS. This CDR3 has 16 amino acids.